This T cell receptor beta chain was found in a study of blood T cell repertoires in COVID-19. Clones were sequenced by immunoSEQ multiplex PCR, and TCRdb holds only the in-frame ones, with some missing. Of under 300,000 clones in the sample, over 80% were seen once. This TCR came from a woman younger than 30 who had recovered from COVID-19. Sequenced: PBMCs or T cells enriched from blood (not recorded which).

CDR3 sequence: CSASLVNYGYTF. The CDR3 DNA sequence: TGCAGTGCTAGTTTAGTGAACTATGGCTACACCTTC. The chain links TRBV20-1 to TRBJ1-2; no reliable D call. This CDR3 has 12 residues. The germline V gene encodes CDR1 DFQATT and CDR2 SNEGSKA (reference sequence). V was cut by 3 bases and J by 2 bases, with 7 bases left in between.